Following are 5 T cell receptor beta chains from one sample sequenced in a study of human CD8 memory T cell subsets. Generation of TCR beta libraries used UMI-labeled 5' RACE. TCRdb reprocessed the 5' RACE reads; each CDR3 protein has one entry and no DNA is given. The sample has 5,000 to 7,500 distinct CDR3 sequences. The material sequenced was CD8+ effector memory T cells (TEM) sorted from PBMCs. Subset denoted: effector memory CD8 T cells, CCR7- CD45RO+ CD95+. Source of these receptors: a human donor in good health.

In terms of frequency, this clonotype is medium-sized (0.01 to 0.1%). The CDR3 loop is CSARKYEGPNQPQHF. The rearrangement uses TRBV20-1 and TRBJ1-5. This CDR3 comprises 15 residues. Germline-derived CDR1 and CDR2 are DFQATT and SNEGSKA (reference sequence).

The rearrangement joins TRBV4-1 to TRBJ2-2; without DNA, the TCRdb call of TRBD1 cannot be checked. The germline CDR1 and CDR2 sequences are MGHRA and YSYEKL. This CDR3 spans 15 amino acids. This CDR3 is CASSQNQQGAGELFF.

The CDR3 is CASSPQPGQIIYGYTF. The rearrangement joins TRBV6-6 to TRBJ1-2; TCRdb proposes TRBD1, but this gene call is untestable without DNA. CDR3 length equals 16 residues. Germline V CDR1 and CDR2: MNHNY, SVGAGI (reference sequence).

This CDR3 is CASSYPRIAGDTYEQYF. The chain employs TRBV6-2 or TRBV6-3 and TRBJ2-7; TCRdb calls TRBD2, which cannot be checked without DNA. The germline gives CDR1 MNHEY, CDR2 SVGEGT. The CDR3 contains 17 residues.

CDR3 protein: CASSLDRHNTEAFF. The genes are TRBV12-3 or TRBV12-4 and TRBJ1-1. CDR3 length: 14 residues.